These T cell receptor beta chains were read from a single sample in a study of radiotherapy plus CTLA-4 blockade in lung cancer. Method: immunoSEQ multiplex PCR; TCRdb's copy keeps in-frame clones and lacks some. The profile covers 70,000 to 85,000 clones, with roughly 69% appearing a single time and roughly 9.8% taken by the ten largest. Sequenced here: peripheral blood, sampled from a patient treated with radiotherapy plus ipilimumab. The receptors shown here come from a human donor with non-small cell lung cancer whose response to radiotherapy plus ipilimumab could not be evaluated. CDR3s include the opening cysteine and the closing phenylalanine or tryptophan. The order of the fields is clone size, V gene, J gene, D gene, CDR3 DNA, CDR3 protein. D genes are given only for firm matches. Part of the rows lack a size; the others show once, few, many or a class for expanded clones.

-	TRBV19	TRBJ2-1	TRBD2	TGTGCCAGTAGTCCCCGGGGGGGGGACGGTTACAATGAGCAGTTCTTC	CASSPRGGDGYNEQFF
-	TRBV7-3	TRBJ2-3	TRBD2	TGTGCCAGCAGCTCCCCCCATGATTTTCTAGCGGGTACTAGGGGAGATACGCAGTATTTT	CASSSPHDFLAGTRGDTQYF
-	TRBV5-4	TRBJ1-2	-	TGTGCCAGCAGCTTGTTTTCAGTTAACTATGGCTACACCTTC	CASSLFSVNYGYTF
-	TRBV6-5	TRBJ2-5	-	TGTGCCACCGGGAGAAAAGGAAGGGAGACCCAGTACTTC	CATGRKGRETQYF
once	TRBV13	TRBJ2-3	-	TGTGCCAGCAGCTTAGGTGGGGGGGCCAGCACAGATACGCAGTATTTT	CASSLGGGASTDTQYF
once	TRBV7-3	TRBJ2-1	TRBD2	TGTGCCAGCAGCTTAAAGAGACTAGCGGGAGGGCCCGGGAATGAGCAGTTCTTC	CASSLKRLAGGPGNEQFF
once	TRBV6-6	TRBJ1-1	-	TGTGCCAGCAGTCTACGGGCAGGGGTTACTGAAGCTTTCTTT	CASSLRAGVTEAFF
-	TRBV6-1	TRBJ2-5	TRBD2	TGTGCCAGCAGTGAAGTGTTCCCGACTAGCGGGTATCGAGAGACCCAGTACTTC	CASSEVFPTSGYRETQYF
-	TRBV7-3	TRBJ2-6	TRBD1	TGTGCCAGCAGCTTAAGTGCCGGACAGGGTTCAAGCTCTGGGGCCAACGTCCTGACTTTC	CASSLSAGQGSSSGANVLTF
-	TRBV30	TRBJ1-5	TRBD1	TGTGCCGGGGGCTCGGACAGGGCCGGGGATCAGCCCCAGCATTTT	CAGGSDRAGDQPQHF
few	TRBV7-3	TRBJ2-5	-	TGTGCCAGCAGCTTAACCGCCGGAGAGACCCAGTACTTC	CASSLTAGETQYF
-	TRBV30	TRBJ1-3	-	TGTGCCTGGGTCCGACGTGCTAGTGGAAACACCATATATTTT	CAWVRRASGNTIYF
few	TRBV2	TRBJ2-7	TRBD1	TGTGCCAGCAACAGGGGGCGCTCCTACGAGCAGTACTTC	CASNRGRSYEQYF
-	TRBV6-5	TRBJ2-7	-	TGTGCCAACTGGGGTGGGGGCAGGGCACACTCCGAGCAGTACTTC	CANWGGGRAHSEQYF
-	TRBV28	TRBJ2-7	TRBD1	TGTGCCAGCAGTACCGATCCGGGACAGGAGAACTACGAGCAGTACTTC	CASSTDPGQENYEQYF
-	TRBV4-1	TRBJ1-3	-	TGCGCCAGCAGCGAGGAGCGACTCTTTATCTCTGGAAACACCATATATTTT	CASSEERLFISGNTIYF
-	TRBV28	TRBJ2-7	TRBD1	TGTGCCAGCAGACCCCCCGGGACAGGGGGCCTCGACGAGCAGTACTTC	CASRPPGTGGLDEQYF
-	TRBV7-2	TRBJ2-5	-	TGTGCCAGCAGCTTCAGCGGAAGGAACCAAGAGACCCAGTACTTC	CASSFSGRNQETQYF
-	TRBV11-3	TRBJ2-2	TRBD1	TGTGCCAGCAGCGCCGGGGACAGGGGGAGTAGGGAGCTGTTTTTT	CASSAGDRGSRELFF
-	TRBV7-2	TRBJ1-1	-	TGTGCCAGCAGCAGAGACAGGATTAACACTGAAGCTTTCTTT	CASSRDRINTEAFF
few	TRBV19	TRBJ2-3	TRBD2	TGTGCCAGTCGGACTAGCGGAGCGCAACTAGATACGCAGTATTTT	CASRTSGAQLDTQYF
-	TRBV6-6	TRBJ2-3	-	TGTGCCAGCAGGCAAATCAGGGGAGAGTTCACAGATACGCAGTATTTT	CASRQIRGEFTDTQYF
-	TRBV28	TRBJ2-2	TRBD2	TGTGCCAGCAGTTCGCCCGGGACTAGCGTAATCGGGGAGCTGTTTTTT	CASSSPGTSVIGELFF
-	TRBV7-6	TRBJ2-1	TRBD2	TGTGCCAGCAGCTTAACTAGCGGTAACTCCTACAATGAGCAGTTCTTC	CASSLTSGNSYNEQFF
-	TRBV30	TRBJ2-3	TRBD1	TGTGCCTGGGGACAGGGAACAGATACGCAGTATTTT	CAWGQGTDTQYF
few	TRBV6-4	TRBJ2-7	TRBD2	TGTGCCAGCAGCCTCGCGATGGCTTTTGGGGGGGTTTGGTGGGAGCAGTACTTC	CASSLAMAFGGVWWEQYF
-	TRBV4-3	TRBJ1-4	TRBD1	TGCGCCAGCAGCCAGGGACAGTCTAATGAAAAACTGTTTTTT	CASSQGQSNEKLFF
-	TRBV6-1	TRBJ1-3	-	TGTGCCAGCAGTGAACGTAGGGGGGGCGCGGTGGACCCTGGAAACACCATATATTTT	CASSERRGGAVDPGNTIYF
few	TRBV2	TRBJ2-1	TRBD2	TGTGCCAGCAGTCGGACTAGCGGGAGCCCAACGCTCTACAATGAGCAGTTCTTC	CASSRTSGSPTLYNEQFF
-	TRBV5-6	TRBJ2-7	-	TGTGCCAGCAGCTTGGGCCGGAGCTACGAGCAGTACTTC	CASSLGRSYEQYF
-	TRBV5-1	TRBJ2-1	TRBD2	TGCGCCAGCAGCTCCGCGGGGGGGCCCCACAATGAGCAGTTCTTC	CASSSAGGPHNEQFF
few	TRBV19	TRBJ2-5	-	TGTGCCACCCGACAGCAACCGTCAGAGACCCAGTACTTC	CATRQQPSETQYF
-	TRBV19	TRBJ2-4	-	TGTGCCAGTAGTATCAACGGGATCATAGCCAAAAACATTCAGTACTTC	CASSINGIIAKNIQYF
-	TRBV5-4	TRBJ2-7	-	TGTGCCAGCAGCCCCGGGTCCCTTCACCCTGGAAGCTACGAGCAGTACTTC	CASSPGSLHPGSYEQYF
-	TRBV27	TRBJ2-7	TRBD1	TGTGCCAGCAGTCCGGGACAGGGGACTTACGAGCAGTACTTC	CASSPGQGTYEQYF
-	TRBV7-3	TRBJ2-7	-	TGTGCCAGCAGCCCCCAGGCGTACGGTGAGCAGTACTTC	CASSPQAYGEQYF
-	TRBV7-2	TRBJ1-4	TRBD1	TGTGCCAGCAGCCCCGTGACAGGGCTAAGAGAAAAACTGTTTTTT	CASSPVTGLREKLFF
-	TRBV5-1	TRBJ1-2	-	TGCGCCAGCAGCTGGGGGGGCGATGGCTACACCTTC	CASSWGGDGYTF
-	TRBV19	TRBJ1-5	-	TGTGCCAGTAGGAATGTATTAAGGGGTCAGCCCCAGCATTTT	CASRNVLRGQPQHF
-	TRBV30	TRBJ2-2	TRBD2	TGTGCCTGGAGACTTCGACCGGGACTAAACGCCGGGGAGCTGTTTTTT	CAWRLRPGLNAGELFF
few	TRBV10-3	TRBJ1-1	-	TGTGCCATCAGTGTATCGAACACTGAAGCTTTCTTT	CAISVSNTEAFF
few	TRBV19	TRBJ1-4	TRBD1	TGTGCCAGTAGTGCCTCAGGGGGCTGGGGTAATGAAAAACTGTTTTTT	CASSASGGWGNEKLFF
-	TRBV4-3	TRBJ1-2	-	TGCGCCAGCAGCCAAGACACAGGACGCTATGGCTACACCTTC	CASSQDTGRYGYTF
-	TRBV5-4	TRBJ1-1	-	TGCGCCAGCAGCCAAGATGAGGGACTGCCGAACACTGAAGCTTTCTTT	CASSQDEGLPNTEAFF
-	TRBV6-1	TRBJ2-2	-	TGTGCCAGCAGTGAAGACAGGGCGTACACCGGGGAGCTGTTTTTT	CASSEDRAYTGELFF
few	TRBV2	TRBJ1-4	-	TGTGCCAGCAGTGATGGGCTTAGGACAGACGGCTTTTTT	CASSDGLRTDGFF
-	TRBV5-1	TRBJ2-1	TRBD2	TGCGCCAGCAGCTTGGTCGCGGGAGGGCCTCAGTCCTACAATGAGCAGTTCTTC	CASSLVAGGPQSYNEQFF
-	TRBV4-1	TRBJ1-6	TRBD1	TGCGCCAGCAGCCAGGGTCGCGACAGGGTAAGCCCCCTCCACTTT	CASSQGRDRVSPLHF
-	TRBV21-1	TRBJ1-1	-	TGTGCCAGCAGCCTAGAAGCTTTCTTT	CASSLEAFF
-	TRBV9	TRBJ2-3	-	TGTGCCAGCAGCCGGCGGCCCCTTAGCACAGATACGCAGTATTTT	CASSRRPLSTDTQYF